The 25 T cell receptor beta chains below all came from one sample that was sequenced in a study of cytomegalovirus exposure and HLA in healthy donors. The primer mix had 60 Vbeta and 13 Jbeta primers. Only in-frame clones appear in the TCRdb table, and some are missing; sequencing was by immunoSEQ multiplex PCR. The sample lists more than 90,000 clones, roughly three quarters occurring once. Sequenced sample: PBMCs. These receptors all stem from a woman between 18 and 29 years old in good health and CMV-seropositive.

This chain joins TRBV4-1 and TRBJ1-2; D perhaps matches TRBD1 (6 bases). CDR3 size: 16 residues. CDR1 is MGHRA and CDR2 is YSYEKL in the germline V gene. V gave up 1 base and J gave up 6 bases, with 18 bases separating them. The CDR3 DNA sequence: TGCGCCAGCAGCCAAGGAACAGGGAGAGGGGGTCATGGCTACACCTTC. Translated, it gives CASSQGTGRGGHGYTF.

CDR3 DNA sequence: TGCGCCAGCAGCTTACAGGGCTTGGATGCTTTCTTT. This sequence encodes CASSLQGLDAFF. The rearrangement uses TRBV5-1 and TRBJ1-1; TRBD1 is a possible D gene (6 bases). V lost 2 bases to trimming and J lost 11 bases, with 13 bases between them. Germline V gene sequence: CDR1 SGHRS, CDR2 YFSETQ. There are 12 residues in the CDR3.

The chain couples TRBV5-1 to TRBJ1-2, with D possibly being TRBD1 (6 bases). V shed 4 bases and J shed 5 bases, with 15 bases lying between them. The CDR3 extends over 14 amino acids. CDR1 SGHRS and CDR2 YFSETQ come from the germline V gene. As DNA, the CDR3 is TGCGCCAGCAGCATAGGCACAGGGTTTTATGGCTACACCTTC. It yields the protein CASSIGTGFYGYTF.

The rearrangement joins TRBV4-2 to TRBJ1-2; 7 bases are a match to TRBD1. The CDR3 sequence is 16 residues long. The trim removed 1 base at V and 4 bases at J, leaving 9 bases unmatched. Germline V gives CDR1 LGHNA, CDR2 YNFKEQ. CDR3 sequence reads: CASSQVDGTVPYGYTF. The CDR3 DNA follows: TGTGCCAGCAGCCAAGTCGATGGGACAGTTCCCTATGGCTACACCTTC.

V is TRBV4-1 and J is TRBJ1-5; a weak D match, TRBD1 (6 bases). CDR3 length: 14 amino acids. Germline V lookup: CDR1 MGHRA, CDR2 YSYEKL. The V end was cut by 5 bases, the J end by 6 bases, with 14 bases between. This CDR3 reads CASSNRDTIQPQHF. DNA for the CDR3: TGCGCCAGCAGCAACCGGGACACAATTCAGCCCCAGCATTTT.

The chain carries TRBV9 and TRBJ2-3; weak D call: TRBD2 (5 bases). CDR3 length: 14 residues. Germline V CDR1 and CDR2: SGDLS, YYNGEE. Deletions cut 2 bases from V and 4 bases from J, with 11 bases between. CDR3 in amino acids: CASSVRPSSDTQYF. Here the CDR3 DNA reads TGTGCCAGCAGCGTGAGACCTAGCTCAGATACGCAGTATTTT.

This clone turned up a few times. V gene TRBV2 combines with J gene TRBJ2-3, with D possibly matching TRBD2 (6 bases). Looked up from germline, CDR1 is SNHLY and CDR2 is FYNNEI. Trimming removed 9 bases from V and 6 bases from J, with 19 bases in between. This CDR3 region has 14 residues. The CDR3 is CARGDSRVMDTQYF. The CDR3 nucleotides are TGTGCCAGAGGGGACTCCCGAGTAATGGATACGCAGTATTTT.

This chain connects TRBV21-1 to TRBJ2-7; the D call TRBD2 from the table was never checked on the DNA. TRBV21-1 is noted as a pseudogene. The CDR3 has 9 amino acids. The DNA for the CDR3 is TGTGCCAGTCGCGACGAGCAGTACTTC. As protein: CASRDEQYF.

Comments on this clone: At one boundary the junction diverges from the germline segment, which might be a read error. V is TRBV7-9 and J is TRBJ1-4; D unclear. This CDR3 spans 15 amino acids. Germline CDR1 reads SEHNR; CDR2 reads FQNEAQ (reference sequence). For the CDR3, the DNA is TGTTCCAGCAGCTCGGAGCTTTTAGAGGATGAAAAACTGTTTTTT. Translating it yields CSSSSELLEDEKLFF. Full variable domain (outside the CDR3, taken from reference TRBV7-9 and TRBJ1-4): DTGVSQNPRHKITKRGQNVTFRCDPISEHNRLYWYRQTLGQGPEFLTYFQNEAQLEKSRLLSDRFSAERPKGSFSTLEIQRTEQGDSAMYLCSSSSELLEDEKLFFGSGTQLSVL.

This clone came up once. CDR3 region: CASSPIQGISAKNIQYF. Written as DNA, the CDR3 is TGCGCCAGCAGCCCAATACAGGGGATAAGTGCCAAAAACATTCAGTACTTC. This chain uses TRBV5-1 with TRBJ2-4; TRBD1 aligns across 7 bases. The CDR3 totals 17 residues. With 4 bases clipped from V and 1 base from J, the junction kept 11 bases outside the gene matches. The V gene's germline CDR1 is SGHRS and CDR2 YFSETQ.

This clone was counted a few times. This sequence joins TRBV5-1 and TRBJ1-3, with 8 bases matching TRBD1. Germline V gene lookup returns CDR1 SGHRS and CDR2 YFSETQ. V was clipped by 4 bases and J by 2 bases; unmatched bases: 2. This CDR3 spans 14 amino acids. This chain's CDR3 is CASSAQGAGNTIYF. Written as DNA, the CDR3 is TGCGCCAGCAGCGCACAGGGGGCTGGAAACACCATATATTTT.

The rearrangement joins TRBV27 to TRBJ2-7, with 8 bases lining up with TRBD2. The CDR3 length is 15 residues. Germline loops: CDR1 MNHEY, CDR2 SMNVEV (reference sequence). The J segment lost 1 base and the V segment lost 5 bases, leaving 7 bases of the junction unmatched. CDR3 amino acids: CASSPFTSGSYEQYF. CDR3 coding DNA: TGTGCCAGCAGTCCGTTCACTAGCGGATCCTACGAGCAGTACTTC.

The chain combines TRBV5-1 with TRBJ1-1; D gene ambiguous. CDR1 is SGHRS and CDR2 is YFSETQ in the germline V gene. This CDR3 region has 13 residues. V was cut by 3 bases and J by 3 bases, with 9 bases left in between. The CDR3 DNA reads as TGCGCCAGCAGCTCCGGCGGGGACACTGAAGCTTTCTTT. It encodes CASSSGGDTEAFF.

The chain uses TRBV7-8 and TRBJ1-4; D is unresolved. The CDR3 is made up of 12 amino acids. V shed 5 bases and J shed 8 bases, with 9 bases lying between them. Germline values: CDR1 SGHVS, CDR2 FQNEAQ. CDR3 DNA sequence: TGTGCCAGCAGCCTCCCGCGGGAAAAACTGTTTTTT. Protein product: CASSLPREKLFF.

The chain uses TRBV14 and TRBJ1-1; 8 bases align to TRBD1. The V segment lost 0 bases and the J segment 0 bases; nucleotides outside the gene matches: 18. The CDR3 has 21 amino acids. The germline gives CDR1 SGHDN, CDR2 FVKESK. The DNA of the CDR3 is TGTGCCAGCAGCCAAGACGTGTGGACAGGGTTTTCCCTCTTGGTGAACACTGAAGCTTTCTTT. Translating gives CASSQDVWTGFSLLVNTEAFF.

The rearrangement uses TRBV7-9 and TRBJ2-1, with 13 bases identical to TRBD2. J gave up 9 bases and V 4 bases, and 6 bases lay outside the gene matches. CDR3 length equals 15 residues. The germline V gene encodes CDR1 SEHNR and CDR2 FQNEAQ (reference sequence). Here the CDR3 reads CASSSGLAGVSEQFF. Written as DNA, the CDR3 is TGTGCCAGCAGCTCTGGACTAGCGGGAGTGAGTGAGCAGTTCTTC.

V is TRBV5-1 and J is TRBJ2-3; D is perhaps TRBD1 (5 bases). The CDR3 runs 15 residues. The germline V gene encodes CDR1 SGHRS and CDR2 YFSETQ. V was trimmed by 4 bases and J by 2 bases, leaving 14 bases between them. CDR3 region: CASSDRQLYTDTQYF. The CDR3 region has the DNA TGCGCCAGCAGCGACAGACAGCTATACACAGATACGCAGTATTTT.

As concerns this clone: Other nucleotide sequences in the sample specify the same CDR3. The chain links TRBV19 to TRBJ2-1, with TRBD2 as a possible D gene (6 bases). Looked up from germline, CDR1 is LNHDA and CDR2 is SQIVND (reference sequence). The germline V and J ends were trimmed by 3 bases and 5 bases, with 8 bases remaining between them. The CDR3 contains 13 residues. CDR3 DNA sequence: TGTGCCAGTAGTATTGGGGGGAACAATGAGCAGTTCTTC. The encoded protein is CASSIGGNNEQFF.

This clone was seen a handful of times. V gene TRBV27 combines with J gene TRBJ2-5; tentative D call: TRBD1 (5 bases). Germline V gene data show CDR1 as MNHEY and CDR2 as SMNVEV (reference sequence). The CDR3 contains 13 residues. The germline V and J ends were trimmed by 6 bases and 9 bases, with 17 bases remaining between them. This CDR3 is CASSAQTEQAQYF. The CDR3 DNA sequence: TGTGCCAGCAGCGCCCAGACCGAACAGGCCCAGTACTTC.

The gene calls are TRBV28 and TRBJ2-7, with TRBD1 identical over 7 bases. J lost 3 bases, V lost 7 bases, and 9 bases had no gene match. This CDR3 region has 14 residues. The germline V gene has CDR1 MDHEN and CDR2 SYDVKM. In nucleotides, the CDR3 is TGTGCCAGCAAGGGGGCAGGGGACGACTACGAGCAGTACTTC. Its translation: CASKGAGDDYEQYF. The entire variable domain, with the rest obtained from reference TRBV28 and TRBJ2-7, is as follows: DVKVTQSSRYLVKRTGEKVFLECVQDMDHENMFWYRQDPGLGLRLIYFSYDVKMKEKGDIPEGYSVSREKKERFSLILESASTNQTSMYLCASKGAGDDYEQYFGPGTRLTVT.

This rearrangement joins TRBV10-1 to TRBJ2-5, with 10 bases that match TRBD2. The length of the CDR3 is 16 residues. Germline loops: CDR1 WNHNN, CDR2 SYGVQD (reference sequence). V lost 6 bases to trimming and J lost 0 bases; unmatched junction nucleotides: 7. The CDR3 protein is CASSPTSGKYQETQYF. As DNA, the CDR3 is TGCGCCAGCAGCCCAACTAGCGGGAAATACCAAGAGACCCAGTACTTC.

The V and J genes are TRBV13 and TRBJ2-3, with 13 bases matching TRBD2. Trimming removed 6 bases from V and 6 bases from J; junction bases left unmatched: 6. The CDR3 is 15 residues long. Germline V gene sequence: CDR1 PRHDT, CDR2 FYEKMQ (reference sequence). The CDR3 spells CASRSTSGRIDTQYF. The CDR3 bases are TGTGCCAGCAGATCGACTAGCGGGAGGATTGATACGCAGTATTTT.

This sequence joins TRBV2 and TRBJ2-7; 8 bases line up with TRBD2. Germline V gene sequence: CDR1 SNHLY, CDR2 FYNNEI. J gave up 6 bases and V 6 bases, and 13 bases lay outside the gene matches. The CDR3 has 15 amino acids. In DNA, the CDR3 is TGTGCCAGCAGCATACCCTCCGGGAGGGCCTCCGAGCAGTACTTC. Translating gives CASSIPSGRASEQYF.

This clone was recorded only once. The chain uses TRBV6-1 and TRBJ2-5; 7 nucleotides agree with TRBD1. The J call may be incorrect, as the DNA end agrees better with TRBJ2-7. The CDR3 length is 14 residues. CDR1 and CDR2 (germline): MNHNS, SASEGT. CDR3 in amino acids: CASQFGTADYEQYF. The CDR3 DNA sequence: TGTGCCAGTCAGTTCGGGACAGCCGACTACGAGCAGTACTTC.

This clone appeared once. This rearrangement joins TRBV11-3 to TRBJ2-1, with unresolved D. This CDR3 spans 11 amino acids. V lost 3 bases to trimming and J lost 7 bases, with 4 bases between them. CDR1 is SGHNT and CDR2 is YENEEA in the germline V gene. The CDR3 sequence: CASSFLNEQFF. CDR3 coding DNA: TGTGCCAGCAGCTTCCTTAATGAGCAGTTCTTC.